This TCR beta chain is from a study of blood T cell repertoires in COVID-19. Overall study: Some COVID-19 samples were acute and others convalescent; all came from the United States, Italy and Spain. Nucleic acid was either cDNA or gDNA, and it came from T cells, B-cell-depleted T cells, or PBMCs.

In the original analysis: By means of reference gene primer amplification, nucleated cell counts were estimated. Profiled with immunoSEQ multiplex PCR; TCRdb holds only in-frame clones, not every one. That table is the source of V, J and clone size, and D and trimming were worked out from the DNA. The sample carries fewer than 250,000 clones, 65% to 85% recorded once. The CDR3 length is 14 residues. Germline CDR1 and CDR2: SGHRS and YFSETQ. V was trimmed by 0 bases and J by 0 bases, leaving 6 bases between them. The receptor was derived from a woman between 50 and 59 years old with acute or convalescent COVID-19. Input material: peripheral blood. The genes are TRBV5-1 and TRBJ1-2; D remains ambiguous. The CDR3 region has the DNA TGCGCCAGCAGCTTGGACAGTCCTAACTATGGCTACACCTTC. The encoded protein is CASSLDSPNYGYTF.